This T cell receptor beta chain derives from a study of blood T cell repertoires in COVID-19. The wider study: The samples span acute and convalescent COVID-19 from the United States, Italy and Spain. The cDNA or gDNA used as material had been derived from T cells, B-cell-depleted T cells, or PBMCs.

In the authors' methods: Reference gene primers were amplified, and this amplification served to estimate nucleated cell counts. Libraries were prepared by immunoSEQ multiplex PCR; TCRdb keeps only in-frame clonotypes and omits some of them. V, J and clone size are taken as reported in that table, and D and trimming were inferred from the DNA itself. The top ten clones hold about a sixth of a sample with 95,000 or so clones, about 87% of them seen once. From germline, CDR1 is MGHRA and CDR2 YSYEKL. V lost 10 bases, J lost 4 bases, and 13 bases lay in between. The CDR3 has 12 amino acids. What was sequenced was peripheral blood. V gene TRBV4-1 combines with J gene TRBJ1-1; D may be TRBD1 (5 bases). This sequence originates from a human donor in a cohort sampled during active COVID-19. The CDR3: CATKGDGTEAFF. The DNA of the CDR3 is TGCGCCACCAAAGGGGATGGCACTGAAGCTTTCTTT.